The rows below give T cell receptor beta chains drawn from one sample of a study of spatial heterogeneity in lung cancer. TCRdb independently ran MiXCR on the 5' RACE reads; one entry per CDR3 protein. The sample lists over 50,000 distinct CDR3 sequences; 6.3% were seen once. Sequencing used PBMCs, obtained at surgery. These receptors originate from a female donor with early-stage non-small cell lung cancer. Both conserved end residues are part of each CDR3. Fields, in order: D gene, V gene, J gene, clone size, CDR3 protein, CDR3 DNA. A D gene is named only where the DNA matches it firmly. Not every row has a clone size; where given, it reads once, few, many or a size class.

>.|TRBV4-2|TRBJ1-1|many
CASSQVSANTEAFF
TGTGCCAGCAGCCAAGTCTCGGCGAACACTGAAGCTTTCTTT
>.|TRBV5-1|TRBJ2-5|few
CASSLLKGDQETQYF
TGCGCCAGCAGCTTGCTTAAGGGGGACCAAGAGACCCAGTACTTC
>.|TRBV28|TRBJ1-5|few
CASSRVGSGGSGNQPQHF
TGTGCCAGCAGTCGAGTCGGCTCGGGAGGGTCGGGGAATCAGCCCCAGCATTTT
>TRBD2|TRBV5-1|TRBJ2-1|many
CASSSAASGRTNEQFF
TGCGCCAGCAGCAGCGCGGCTAGCGGGAGGACCAATGAGCAGTTCTTC
>TRBD2|TRBV14|TRBJ2-1|many
CASSQDRRGAYNEQFF
TGTGCCAGCAGCCAAGATCGGCGGGGGGCCTACAATGAGCAGTTCTTC
>.|TRBV28|TRBJ2-2|medium-sized
CASSSYTGELFF
TGTGCCAGCAGCTCCTATACCGGGGAGCTGTTTTTT
>.|TRBV20-1|TRBJ1-2|medium-sized
CSAISLDAFGYGYTF
TGCAGTGCTATATCCCTTGACGCCTTTGGCTATGGCTACACCTTC
>.|TRBV10-3|TRBJ2-3|many
CAISESGGLDSTDTQYF
TGTGCCATCAGTGAGTCGGGGGGCCTGGACAGCACAGATACGCAGTATTTT
>.|TRBV5-1|TRBJ2-2|.
CASSLGQQNTGELFF
TGCGCCAGCAGCTTGGGGCAGCAGAACACCGGGGAGCTGTTTTTT
>.|TRBV18|TRBJ1-5|many
CASSLEGGNQPQHF
TGTGCCAGCTCCCTCGAGGGCGGCAATCAGCCCCAGCATTTT
>TRBD2|TRBV19|TRBJ2-7|few
CASKVGGRNEQYF
TGTGCCAGTAAGGTGGGAGGGCGGAACGAGCAGTACTTC
>.|TRBV2|TRBJ2-4|few
CASSEGTVYSLAKNIQYF
TGTGCCAGCAGTGAAGGGACAGTATACAGCCTAGCCAAAAACATTCAGTACTTC
>TRBD1|TRBV6-6|TRBJ1-1|many
CASSTLDRANTEAFF
TGTGCCAGCAGTACTCTCGACAGGGCAAACACTGAAGCTTTCTTT
>TRBD2|TRBV20-1|TRBJ2-3|many
CSASPAGGREGDTQYF
TGCAGTGCTAGCCCTGCCGGAGGGCGGGAGGGGGATACGCAGTATTTT
>.|TRBV24-1|TRBJ2-1|few
CATSRGIEQFF
TGTGCCACCTCCCGGGGGATTGAGCAGTTCTTC
>TRBD1|TRBV12-3/TRBV12-4|TRBJ1-1|many
CASNPYDRATEAFF
TGTGCCAGCAACCCTTATGACAGGGCTACTGAAGCTTTCTTT
>.|TRBV29-1|TRBJ2-2|few
CSARPSTTGELFF
TGCAGCGCCCGACCCTCTACGACCGGGGAGCTGTTTTTT
>.|TRBV6-1|TRBJ2-1|.
CASSAGGGYEQFF
TGTGCCAGCAGTGCTGGAGGGGGTTATGAGCAGTTCTTC
>.|TRBV5-4|TRBJ1-4|.
CASSLQPTTNEKLFF
TGTGCCAGCAGCTTGCAGCCAACAACTAATGAAAAACTGTTTTTT
>.|TRBV6-5|TRBJ2-3|few
CASSYRRSTDTQYF
TGTGCCAGCAGTTATCGCCGGAGCACAGATACGCAGTATTTT
>TRBD2|TRBV4-2|TRBJ2-3|many
CASSQLTSDGTDTQYF
TGTGCCAGCAGCCAGTTGACTAGCGACGGCACAGATACGCAGTATTTT
>.|TRBV29-1|TRBJ2-1|many
CSVEGTPDYNEQFF
TGCAGCGTTGAAGGGACTCCGGATTACAATGAGCAGTTCTTC
>.|TRBV5-1|TRBJ1-5|many
CASSLDSSQNQPQHF
TGCGCCAGCAGCTTGGATTCGTCTCAGAATCAGCCCCAGCATTTT
>.|TRBV3-1|TRBJ1-5|few
CASSPQDGDQPQHF
TGTGCCAGCAGCCCCCAGGACGGGGATCAGCCCCAGCATTTT
>TRBD2|TRBV18|TRBJ2-1|.
CASSHPGLAGGEQFF
TGTGCCAGCTCTCACCCGGGACTAGCGGGAGGCGAGCAGTTCTTC
>.|TRBV7-9|TRBJ2-5|.
CASSLQGRRQETQYF
TGTGCCAGCAGCTTACAGGGCAGAAGGCAAGAGACCCAGTACTTC
>TRBD1|TRBV29-1|TRBJ1-5|many
CSVRSGGQPQHF
TGCAGCGTTCGGTCAGGGGGTCAGCCCCAGCATTTT
>TRBD1|TRBV2|TRBJ1-2|many
CASSESDRGYGYTF
TGTGCCAGCAGTGAGTCGGACAGGGGCTATGGCTACACCTTC
>TRBD2|TRBV5-1|TRBJ2-6|many
CASSPSGVRSGANVLTF
TGCGCCAGCAGCCCTAGCGGGGTGCGCTCTGGGGCCAACGTCCTGACTTTC
>TRBD2|TRBV20-1|TRBJ2-3|few
CSAVTPSGRSDTQYF
TGCAGTGCAGTAACCCCTAGCGGGAGATCAGATACGCAGTATTTT
>TRBD1|TRBV15|TRBJ1-2|once
CATSRRQGTNYGYTF
TGTGCCACCAGCAGGAGACAGGGGACTAACTATGGCTACACCTTC
>.|TRBV18|TRBJ2-6|few
CASSPRDGGANVLTF
TGTGCCAGCTCACCTAGGGACGGTGGGGCCAACGTCCTGACTTTC
>.|TRBV11-1|TRBJ2-2|many
CASSAGDFRGGGTGELFF
TGTGCCAGCAGCGCAGGGGACTTCCGAGGGGGTGGCACCGGGGAGCTGTTTTTT
>.|TRBV6-5|TRBJ2-7|few
CASSYERDSYEQYF
TGTGCCAGCAGTTACGAACGGGACTCCTACGAGCAGTACTTC
>TRBD2|TRBV24-1|TRBJ2-2|many
CATSDLAGDPYTGELFF
TGTGCCACCAGTGATTTAGCGGGAGACCCCTACACCGGGGAGCTGTTTTTT
>.|TRBV7-9|TRBJ1-1|few
CASSFQGSEAFF
TGTGCCAGCAGCTTTCAGGGCTCTGAAGCTTTCTTT
>TRBD1|TRBV9|TRBJ1-6|many
CASSFGQGDSPLHF
TGTGCCAGCAGCTTCGGACAGGGTGATTCACCCCTCCACTTT
>.|TRBV12-3/TRBV12-4|TRBJ2-3|few
CASTWGTHTQYF
TGTGCCAGCACCTGGGGGACACATACGCAGTATTTT
>TRBD1|TRBV20-1|TRBJ2-7|medium-sized
CSAGWSGGEQYF
TGCAGTGCTGGGTGGTCAGGGGGCGAGCAGTACTTC
>.|TRBV29-1|TRBJ2-1|few
CSVEPYNEQFF
TGCAGCGTTGAACCTTACAATGAGCAGTTCTTC
>.|TRBV7-9|TRBJ1-1|few
CASTLSDEAFF
TGTGCCAGCACCCTCAGCGATGAAGCTTTCTTT
>.|TRBV1|TRBJ2-1|many
CTSSRGLFRTDEQFF
TGCACCAGCAGCCGTGGACTTTTTCGGACGGATGAGCAGTTCTTC
>TRBD2|TRBV7-2|TRBJ2-7|many
CASSLARLAGAYEQYF
TGTGCCAGCAGCTTAGCGAGACTAGCGGGAGCCTACGAGCAGTACTTC
>.|TRBV7-9|TRBJ1-1|few
CASMSGIPNTEAFF
TGTGCCAGCATGTCCGGCATCCCGAACACTGAAGCTTTCTTT
>TRBD1|TRBV6-5|TRBJ1-1|many
CASSYAGQGNTEAFF
TGTGCCAGCAGTTACGCCGGACAGGGGAACACTGAAGCTTTCTTT
>.|TRBV28|TRBJ2-3|.
CASSPSPATTDTQYF
TGTGCCAGCAGTCCCAGTCCCGCTACCACAGATACGCAGTATTTT
>.|TRBV2|TRBJ1-5|.
CASSFGWDNQPQHF
TGTGCCAGCAGTTTCGGTTGGGACAATCAGCCCCAGCATTTT
>.|TRBV6-2/TRBV6-3|TRBJ1-6|few
CASSVNPGRRNNSPLHF
TGTGCCAGCAGCGTTAATCCAGGGAGGAGGAATAATTCACCCCTCCACTTT
>.|TRBV18|TRBJ1-6|.
CVSSPAPGAEGSPLHF
TGTGTCAGCTCACCTGCGCCAGGGGCAGAGGGATCACCCCTCCACTTT
>.|TRBV20-1|TRBJ1-1|.
CSASGNTEAFF
TGCAGTGCTAGTGGGAACACTGAAGCTTTCTTT
>TRBD1|TRBV3-1|TRBJ1-2|many
CASSPTGDYGYTF
TGTGCCAGCAGCCCAACAGGGGACTATGGCTACACCTTC
>.|TRBV4-2|TRBJ1-1|.
CASSQDRRGTEAFF
TGTGCCAGCAGCCAAGACCGAAGGGGCACTGAAGCTTTCTTT
>.|TRBV5-1|TRBJ1-2|few
CASSSDSTAGYTF
TGCGCCAGCAGCTCGGACAGCACGGCGGGCTACACCTTC
>TRBD2|TRBV3-1|TRBJ2-3|once
CASSQALAVADTQYF
TGTGCCAGCAGCCAAGCCCTAGCGGTCGCAGATACGCAGTATTTT
>.|TRBV4-2|TRBJ1-2|many
CASSQLGDRYGYTF
TGTGCCAGCAGCCAGTTAGGCGATAGGTATGGCTACACCTTC
>.|TRBV7-9|TRBJ1-2|many
CASSLVTSLINYGYTF
TGTGCCAGCAGCTTAGTTACCAGCCTGATCAACTATGGCTACACCTTC
>TRBD1|TRBV28|TRBJ1-4|many
CASSLGGGTNEKLFF
TGTGCCAGCAGTTTGGGAGGGGGCACTAATGAAAAACTGTTTTTT